The rows below give T cell receptor beta chains drawn from one sample of a study of blood T cell repertoires in COVID-19. Clones were read by immunoSEQ multiplex PCR, and TCRdb kept only the in-frame ones, dropping some. This sample carries 150,000 to 170,000 clones, around 84% of them seen once, and the ten largest clones take roughly 1.5%. The sequenced sample consisted of peripheral blood. The origin of the receptors is a man older than 75 with acute or convalescent COVID-19. CDR3s include the opening cysteine and the closing phenylalanine or tryptophan. Each record gives: D gene, clone size, V gene, J gene, CDR3 protein, CDR3 DNA. D genes are given only for firm matches. Clone size, where shown, is once, few, many, or a class for clones that have expanded.

>NA|once|TRBV4-1|TRBJ2-2
CASSQGRSGELFF
TGCGCCAGCAGCCAAGGGAGGAGCGGGGAGCTGTTTTTT
>TRBD1|once|TRBV9|TRBJ2-3
CASSLGQGTDTQYF
TGTGCCAGCAGCCTGGGACAGGGCACAGATACGCAGTATTTT
>TRBD1|once|TRBV5-4|TRBJ1-1
CASSLSMSRTGAEAFF
TGTGCCAGCAGCTTGAGTATGAGTCGGACAGGGGCTGAAGCTTTCTTT
>TRBD2|once|TRBV14|TRBJ2-7
CASRRGGLAGAAAYEQYF
TGTGCCAGCAGAAGAGGGGGGCTAGCGGGGGCCGCCGCCTACGAGCAGTACTTC
>NA|NA|TRBV4-3|TRBJ2-3
CASSLEGSQDTQYF
TGCGCCAGCAGCCTGGAGGGGTCCCAAGATACGCAGTATTTT
>NA|NA|TRBV29-1|TRBJ2-5
CSVDTVTQETQYF
TGCAGCGTAGACACAGTGACCCAAGAGACCCAGTACTTC
>NA|NA|TRBV6-2/TRBV6-3|TRBJ1-5
CASSYIGQPQHF
TGTGCCAGCAGTTATATCGGTCAGCCCCAGCATTTT
>TRBD1|once|TRBV28|TRBJ2-3
CASSFPRTGPRTDTQYF
TGTGCCAGCAGTTTCCCCCGGACAGGGCCTCGCACAGATACGCAGTATTTT
>TRBD1|once|TRBV18|TRBJ2-2
CASSPFGTGVRGELFF
TGTGCCAGCTCACCATTCGGGACAGGGGTTCGCGGGGAGCTGTTTTTT
>NA|NA|TRBV24-1|TRBJ2-5
CATSDGRTIKETQYF
TGTGCCACCAGTGATGGTAGAACCATTAAAGAGACCCAGTACTTC
>NA|NA|TRBV12-3/TRBV12-4|TRBJ2-7
CASRPQGGEQYF
TGTGCCAGCAGGCCACAGGGCGGCGAGCAGTACTTC
>NA|NA|TRBV5-1|TRBJ2-3
CASSRSQGRGTDTQYF
TGCGCCAGCAGCCGTTCGCAGGGTAGGGGCACAGATACGCAGTATTTT
>NA|NA|TRBV11-1|TRBJ1-6
CASSWETKDSPLHF
TGTGCCAGCAGCTGGGAGACAAAAGATTCACCCCTCCACTTT
>NA|NA|TRBV7-2|TRBJ2-3
CASSLADSRADTQYF
TGTGCCAGCAGCCTGGCGGACTCTCGAGCAGATACGCAGTATTTT
>NA|once|TRBV28|TRBJ1-2
CASSLFFQVDGNGYTF
TGTGCCAGCAGTTTGTTTTTTCAGGTGGATGGAAATGGCTACACCTTC
>NA|NA|TRBV10-3|TRBJ2-1
CAISGLDYNEQFF
TGTGCCATCAGCGGACTGGATTACAATGAGCAGTTCTTC
>TRBD2|NA|TRBV5-1|TRBJ2-5
CASSRSGGQGETQYF
TGCGCCAGCAGCCGAAGCGGGGGGCAGGGAGAGACCCAGTACTTC
>NA|NA|TRBV2|TRBJ2-3
CASSVQGADTQYF
TGTGCCAGCAGTGTCCAGGGCGCAGATACGCAGTATTTT
>NA|once|TRBV6-2/TRBV6-3|TRBJ2-1
CASSSPGLFNEQFF
TGTGCCAGCAGTTCACCGGGACTCTTCAATGAGCAGTTCTTC
>TRBD2|once|TRBV9|TRBJ2-1
CASSVGTSGGNNEQFF
TGTGCCAGCAGCGTAGGAACTAGCGGGGGGAACAATGAGCAGTTCTTC
>NA|NA|TRBV5-4|TRBJ1-3
CASSWGDSDSRNTIYF
TGTGCCAGCAGCTGGGGTGACAGCGATTCTAGAAACACCATATATTTT
>TRBD1|NA|TRBV27|TRBJ1-2
CASSLGNRGQGYTF
TGTGCCAGCAGTTTGGGGAACAGGGGGCAGGGCTACACCTTC
>NA|NA|TRBV6-6|TRBJ1-1
CASRTPTGNTEAFF
TGTGCCAGCAGAACTCCGACAGGGAACACTGAAGCTTTCTTT
>NA|NA|TRBV5-1|TRBJ1-6
CASSLVQSSPLHF
TGCGCCAGCAGCTTGGTCCAGTCTTCACCCCTCCACTTT
>TRBD1|NA|TRBV3-1/TRBV3-2|TRBJ2-5
CASSLGQGAFETQYF
TGTGCCAGCAGCCTTGGACAGGGGGCGTTTGAGACCCAGTACTTC
>NA|NA|TRBV12-3/TRBV12-4|TRBJ2-7
CASSLGGLEQYF
TGTGCCAGCAGTTTGGGCGGACTCGAGCAGTACTTC
>TRBD1|NA|TRBV7-6|TRBJ2-2
CASSLGQGATGELFF
TGTGCCAGCAGCTTAGGCCAGGGGGCCACCGGGGAGCTGTTTTTT
>TRBD1|NA|TRBV5-8|TRBJ1-5
CASSLTGDLFQPQHF
TGTGCCAGCAGCCTTACAGGGGATTTGTTTCAGCCCCAGCATTTT
>TRBD2|NA|TRBV28|TRBJ2-1
CASSPPGGYNEQFF
TGTGCCAGCAGTCCTCCGGGAGGATACAATGAGCAGTTCTTC
>TRBD2|NA|TRBV10-1|TRBJ2-5
CASSGGTSGDLQETQYF
TGCGCCAGCAGTGGTGGGACTAGCGGGGATCTCCAAGAGACCCAGTACTTC
>NA|NA|TRBV10-1|TRBJ2-1
CASIRLDDEQFF
TGCGCCAGCATTCGACTAGATGATGAGCAGTTCTTC
>TRBD2|NA|TRBV10-3|TRBJ2-2
CAIREGTQAGELFF
TGTGCCATCCGGGAGGGGACACAAGCCGGGGAGCTGTTTTTT
>NA|NA|TRBV23-1|TRBJ2-5
CASSLGQFQETQYF
TGCGCCAGCAGTCTCGGACAGTTCCAAGAGACCCAGTACTTC
>TRBD2|NA|TRBV15|TRBJ2-2
CATSRDTSGVFTGELFF
TGTGCCACCAGCAGAGACACCAGCGGGGTCTTCACCGGGGAGCTGTTTTTT
>NA|NA|TRBV13|TRBJ2-3
CASSFLKSRPDTQYF
TGTGCCAGCAGCTTCCTAAAGTCCAGGCCAGATACGCAGTATTTT
>NA|NA|TRBV18|TRBJ2-5
CASSPTTSEKETQYF
TGTGCCAGCTCACCAACAACTAGTGAAAAAGAGACCCAGTACTTC
>TRBD1|NA|TRBV28|TRBJ1-2
CASSLRDHRDRVQANYGYTF
TGTGCCAGCAGTTTACGGGACCATCGGGACAGGGTTCAAGCTAACTATGGCTACACCTTC
>NA|NA|TRBV30|TRBJ1-5
CAWRPGRGNQPQHF
TGTGCCTGGAGACCGGGCAGGGGAAATCAGCCCCAGCATTTT
>NA|NA|TRBV3-1/TRBV3-2|TRBJ1-1
CASSHPTGKTEAFF
TGTGCCAGCAGCCACCCCACAGGGAAAACTGAAGCTTTCTTT
>NA|NA|TRBV4-3|TRBJ1-1
CASSQVPGPYEAFF
TGCGCCAGCAGCCAAGTGCCAGGGCCCTATGAAGCTTTCTTT